The source of this TCR beta chain is a study of T cell responses to AZD1222 COVID-19 vaccine. Background on the study: Pooling of second doses given at about 4 or about 12 weeks was done. Findings and limits, study-wide: Nearly half of spike-specific TCRs reportedly target unmutated variant regions. Spike-specific TCR depth and breadth grew after two AZD1222 doses. Samples come after the peak T cell response, not at day 14.

The CDR3 spans 12 residues. The germline V gene encodes CDR1 KGHSH and CDR2 LQKENI. Deletions cut 2 bases from V and 5 bases from J, with 4 bases between. On this clone: What it binds is unknown.

Sequencing used immunoSEQ multiplex PCR; TCRdb keeps in-frame clones, though not all of them. Among under 200,000 clones, 94% were seen once, and the ten largest hold approximately 0.6%. Material: peripheral blood, obtained on day 0 of AZD1222 vaccination. V gene TRBV18 combines with J gene TRBJ1-5, with D hard to call. This clonotype was obtained from an adult in good health. CDR3 nucleotides: TGTGCCAGCTCACCAGGGGATCAGCCCCAGCATTTT. It encodes CASSPGDQPQHF.